A single sample gave rise to the 8 T cell receptor beta chains below, sequenced in a study of T cells in Graves' hyperthyroidism and ophthalmopathy. Researchers amplified the TCR beta CDR3 regions from RNA transcripts. When the TCR CDR3 underwent first-round RT-PCR, the HTBI primer set was used. TCRdb re-derived calls from the multiplex PCR reads in MiXCR, one entry per CDR3 protein. Among just over 550,000 distinct CDR3 sequences listed, around 42% were seen once. Material for sequencing was peripheral blood or thyroid tissue (not recorded which). These receptors all come from a woman under 30 with Graves' hyperthyroidism.

The chain couples TRBV21-1 to TRBJ2-5; no check of the table's D call, TRBD2, against the DNA was made. TRBV21-1 is shown as a pseudogene. This CDR3 is 16 amino acids long. CDR3 sequence (DNA): TGTGCCAGCAGCAAAACTAGCGGGAGGACGGGGGAGACCCAGTACTTC. This encodes CASSKTSGRTGETQYF.

The chain couples TRBV7-9 to TRBJ2-2; 9 nucleotides agree with TRBD2. Per germline, CDR1 SEHNR and CDR2 FQNEAQ (reference sequence). The CDR3 is 14 amino acids. Trimming cost V 4 bases and J 6 bases; bases outside gene matches: 3. CDR3 nucleotides: TGTGCCAGCAGCTATAGCGGGAGAGCCGGGGAGCTGTTTTTT. Residues: CASSYSGRAGELFF. Full variable domain (outside the CDR3, taken from reference TRBV7-9 and TRBJ2-2): DTGVSQNPRHKITKRGQNVTFRCDPISEHNRLYWYRQTLGQGPEFLTYFQNEAQLEKSRLLSDRFSAERPKGSFSTLEIQRTEQGDSAMYLCASSYSGRAGELFFGEGSRLTVL.

This chain joins TRBV7-6 and TRBJ2-2; the match to TRBD1 covers 8 bases. This CDR3 has 16 residues. The trim removed 5 bases at V and 4 bases at J, leaving 9 bases unmatched. Per germline, CDR1 SGHVS and CDR2 FNYEAQ. The DNA for the CDR3 is TGTGCCAGCAGCCCAGACAGGGGCGGAGGCACCGGGGAGCTGTTTTTT. Amino acid sequence: CASSPDRGGGTGELFF.

This clonotype showed up just a few times. The CDR3 coding sequence is TGTGCCAGCAGCCAAGTTCAAGACAGTAGCAATCAGCCCCAGCATTTT. It is translated as CASSQVQDSSNQPQHF. The chain recombines TRBV7-3 with TRBJ1-5, with TRBD1 as a possible D gene (5 bases). Per germline, CDR1 SGHTA and CDR2 FQGTGA. This CDR3 spans 16 amino acids. Trimming removed 5 bases from V and 0 bases from J, with 14 bases in between.

This chain joins TRBV9 and TRBJ2-5; a weak D match, TRBD2 (5 bases). CDR1 and CDR2 (germline): SGDLS, YYNGEE. Trimming removed 6 bases at V and 5 bases at J, with 14 bases between. This CDR3 contains 13 residues. CDR3: CASKASPPETQYF. The CDR3 DNA follows: TGTGCCAGCAAGGCTAGCCCGCCCGAGACCCAGTACTTC.

This clonotype came up a few times. The J gene is TRBJ2-5, the V gene TRBV7-2; D not resolved. Germline V gives CDR1 SGHTA, CDR2 FQGNSA. V lost 3 bases and J 2 bases, leaving 13 bases between the germline ends. The CDR3 contains 15 residues. As DNA, the CDR3 is TGTGCCAGCAGCTTTGGGGAAGCGATACAAGAGACCCAGTACTTC. Residues: CASSFGEAIQETQYF.

V gene TRBV7-6 combines with J gene TRBJ1-4; D gene ambiguous. With 2 bases removed from V and 2 bases from J, the gap between germline ends came to 12 bases. CDR3 size: 16 residues. The germline CDR1 and CDR2 sequences are SGHVS and FNYEAQ. The CDR3 DNA follows: TGTGCCAGCAGCTTATCCCCGATCCCGACTAATGAAAAACTGTTTTTT. Protein sequence: CASSLSPIPTNEKLFF.

CDR3 sequence: CASSLGLAGGDEQYF. CDR3 DNA: TGTGCCAGCAGTTTGGGTCTAGCGGGAGGTGATGAGCAGTACTTC. The rearrangement links TRBV6-6 to TRBJ2-7; the match to TRBD2 covers 11 bases. The germline V gene encodes CDR1 MNHNY and CDR2 SVGAGI (reference sequence). The V segment lost 4 bases and the J segment 7 bases; nucleotides outside the gene matches: 9. This CDR3 has 15 amino acids.